This T cell receptor beta chain was retrieved from a study of blood T cell repertoires in COVID-19 (dated by TCRdb to 2020 to 2022). Notes on the research overall: Samples from collaborators originated in the United States, Italy and Spain and spanned both the acute and convalescent phases of COVID-19. The material from the prospective study consisted of cDNA or gDNA derived from T cells, B-cell-depleted T cells, or PBMCs. The dataset comprised deeply sampled blood TCRbeta repertoires from subjects exposed to, actively infected with, or recovered from COVID-19. The repertoires were made available in a free public database intended to serve as a resource for research on the immune response to SARS-CoV-2. Samples came from the ongoing ImmuneRACE study (first 160 participants) plus 1,254 subjects from 6 global collaborators. The sample metadata nearly always contained a de-identified subject ID, COVID-19 status, age in years and sex. Where available, HLA class I and class II types were taken from metadata supplied by the sample provider and were not determined by assay-based typing. General conclusions and limits of the study: Clinical and demographic metadata were provided uncurated, with the amount varying by source and participant.

Of note for this clone: Its antigen has not been determined. Qualities for individual bases were not recorded, and no much larger clone is one base off.

Each collaborating institution followed its own protocols to collect whole blood in K2EDTA tubes. For TCRbeta analysis, collaborator samples were shipped as frozen whole blood, as isolated PBMCs, or as DNA extracted from either sample type. The CDR3 runs 14 amino acids, cysteine and phenylalanine included. Only the CDR3 part of the read is kept: 42 bases, read in frame from the first base. Trimming costs V 1 base and J 7 bases, and their ends lie 13 bases apart. The germline V gene encodes CDR1 SGHVS and CDR2 FQNEAQ. The immunoSEQ Assay, a bias-controlled multiplex PCR, was used to amplify TCRbeta CDR3 regions from genomic DNA. The authors' analysis ran thus. Within the assay, amplification of reference gene primers was used to estimate how many nucleated cells each sample contained. Sequence reads were collapsed and filtered to measure the absolute abundance of every unique TCRbeta CDR3 rearrangement. For each sample, productive Simpson clonality was calculated as the square root of Simpson's diversity index over productive rearrangements. What TCRdb holds here is the immuneACCESS table cut down to in-frame rearrangements. Part of the clones is not present; checked against another copy, under half of the missing clones reflect an unresolved V gene, and the others are unexplained. The V and J calls and clone size are taken from that table; D and trimming were inferred from the DNA. The sample profile shows about 300,000 clones; approximately 83% of them were found once. The ten largest clones capture 13% of the sample.

The specimen was peripheral blood. The sequence was collected from a human donor in a cohort sampled during active COVID-19. The chain employs TRBV7-8 and TRBJ1-1, and possibly TRBD1, on 5 matching bases. The nucleotide sequence reads as follows: TGTGCCAGCAGCTTAGGTTCAGGGCAAGGTGAAGCTTTCTTT. Its translation is CASSLGSGQGEAFF.